These 5 T cell receptor beta chains came from one sample sequenced in a study of control samples from healthy donors and cancer patients. Produced via immunoSEQ multiplex PCR; TCRdb's table is partial and in-frame only. The table includes 150,000 to 200,000 clones, 85% to 95% detected once. Specimen: blood. The receptors originated from a man between 18 and 29 years old in good health.

The chain combines TRBV27 with TRBJ2-3; 9 bases are shared with TRBD2. This CDR3 is 18 amino acids long. Germline V CDR1 and CDR2: MNHEY, SMNVEV (reference sequence). With 8 bases clipped from V and 5 bases from J, the junction kept 20 bases outside the gene matches. Here the CDR3 reads CASGPGLAGFSRIDTQYF. The CDR3 DNA follows: TGTGCCAGCGGCCCTGGGCTAGCGGGATTCAGTCGGATAGATACGCAGTATTTT.

The chain uses TRBV5-1 and TRBJ2-3; TRBD1 aligns across 8 bases. Germline CDR1 reads SGHRS; CDR2 reads YFSETQ. With V trimmed by 1 base and J by 3 bases, 4 bases remained unmatched. The CDR3 covers 15 residues. The CDR3 sequence is CASSLLTGETDTQYF. The CDR3 nucleotides are TGCGCCAGCAGCTTGTTGACAGGGGAAACAGATACGCAGTATTTT.

This sequence joins TRBV5-1 and TRBJ1-1, with D possibly TRBD1 on 6 matching bases. Germline V lookup: CDR1 SGHRS, CDR2 YFSETQ. Deletions cut 1 base from V and 5 bases from J, with 15 bases between. The CDR3 has 15 residues. The CDR3 reads CASSLRVQGKTEAFF. The CDR3 region has the DNA TGCGCCAGCAGCTTGAGAGTACAGGGTAAGACTGAAGCTTTCTTT.

The chain carries TRBV27 and TRBJ2-1; D is possibly TRBD2 (5 bases). The germline CDR1 and CDR2 sequences are MNHEY and SMNVEV (reference sequence). With 0 bases removed from V and 2 bases from J, the gap between germline ends came to 8 bases. The CDR3 contains 15 residues. CDR3 coding DNA: TGTGCCAGCAGTTTATCTGGGAGAACCTACAATGAGCAGTTCTTC. Amino acid sequence: CASSLSGRTYNEQFF.

This chain joins TRBV24-1 and TRBJ1-4, with a weak D call TRBD1 (5 bases). This CDR3 region has 15 residues. CDR1 and CDR2 (germline): KGHDR, SFDVKD. With 3 bases removed from V and 4 bases from J, the gap between germline ends came to 11 bases. This chain's CDR3 is CATSDPTGGNEKLFF. Written as DNA, the CDR3 is TGTGCCACCAGTGATCCTACAGGCGGTAATGAAAAACTGTTTTTT.